This T cell receptor (beta chain) was recorded in a study of CD8+ T cells in alopecia areata (dated by TCRdb to 2016 to 2019). In the study overall: The treated patients took part in an open-label pilot trial in which moderate-to-severe alopecia areata was treated with oral tofacitinib at 5 to 10 mg twice daily. To study T cell clonal expansion in alopecia areata, the researchers applied high-throughput TCRbeta sequencing to both the C3H/HeJ mouse model and human patients. Scalp tissue and sorted CD4+ and CD8+ peripheral blood T cells from patchy and totalis/universalis alopecia areata patients and from healthy controls were covered by human TCRbeta sequencing. Biopsies were taken from tofacitinib-treated patients at baseline and at 4 and 24 weeks of treatment, and a later scalp biopsy was taken in several of the tofacitinib-treated patients. TCRbeta CDR3 regions were amplified by immunoSEQ multiplex PCR using 35 Vbeta forward and 13 Jbeta reverse primers. RNA was extracted with the PAXgene miRNA kit for fixed scalp, the miRNeasy kit for PBMCs, and the RNeasy kit for mouse skin. Tofacitinib was given for 6 to 18 months, followed by 6 months of follow-up off drug to assess delayed response and recurrence. Clonality in the scalp was compared among normal scalp (n=4), patchy alopecia areata scalp (n=8), and alopecia totalis/universalis scalp (n=8). Here is what the overall study found, with its caveats: Scalp TCR repertoire analysis is complicated because resident alphabeta T cells in normal human skin are also sequenced, whereas mouse skin is dominated by gammadelta T cells. Higher clonality and more expanded CD8+ clones were observed in lesional scalp than in normal scalp, particularly in alopecia totalis/universalis, a finding suggestive of antigenic drive. TCR sequences shared between patients were less clear than in mice, possibly partly because of HLA diversity in the patient population.

With respect to this clone: Its antigen is not yet known. Within one base of it there is no much larger clone, and no base qualities were kept.

The protocol used for the library was the immunoSEQ multiplex PCR assay. To provide template for TCR sequencing, every sample had RNA extracted and reverse transcribed into cDNA. SuperScript III was used to make first-strand cDNA, primed with a 2:1 mix of oligo-dT and random hexamers. A synthetic immune receptor repertoire was used to measure amplification bias, and any remaining bias was corrected computationally. The published analysis was carried out like this. Raw reads were preprocessed for error removal, and CDR3 was defined according to IMGT conventions as running from the conserved cysteine to phenylalanine. Clonality was calculated as 1 minus Shannon entropy normalized by log2 of the number of productive unique TCRs. Whether each scalp clone was CD4 or CD8 was inferred by checking scalp TCRbeta sequences against the CD4 and CD8 repertoires from sorted blood. Sourced from immuneACCESS, this table was stored by TCRdb with only in-frame sequences that have V and J called. A share of the clones is absent; for the studies checked, an unresolved V gene accounts for under half, and the remainder has no known explanation. Clonal size and the V and J genes are those of that table, whereas D and trimming came from the DNA. The sample has some 180,000 clones on record, around 63% of them singletons. The leading ten clones occupy more than 1.5% of the sample.

This sample's time point label indicates: baseline before oral tofacitinib. Peripheral blood and lesional scalp punch biopsies were obtained from patients with alopecia areata. PBMCs were isolated by density centrifugation and stained for CD3, CD4 and CD8, after which CD4+ and CD8+ T cells were sorted on a FACSAria. CDR1 and CDR2, per the germline V gene, are LGHNA and YSLEER. V drops 1 base and J drops 1 base, leaving 7 bases in between. The CDR3 covers 14 residues, taking in both the cysteine and the phenylalanine. The CDR3 DNA has 42 bases and is translated from base 1. This specimen consisted of CD4+ T cells sorted from blood, obtained at week 0. The chain links TRBV4-3 with TRBJ2-5, with the D gene not confidently named. The TCR originated in a human donor with alopecia areata. The sequenced DNA is TGCGCCAGCAGCCAAGGACTGGGCCAAGAGACCCAGTACTTC. It codes for CASSQGLGQETQYF.